The T cell receptor (beta chain) described here comes from a study of shared clonotypes between healthy human individuals. The protocol was immunoSEQ multiplex PCR, while the TCRdb copy is restricted to in-frame clones and leaves out a portion. The sample has roughly 2.4 million clones, roughly 95% seen once. Germline CDR1 and CDR2: SGDLS and YYNGEE. Between the trimmed V and J ends, which lost 0 bases and 0 bases, there was a span of 13 bases. The CDR3 consists of 18 residues. This sequence originates from a man aged 18 to 29 in good health. The chain carries TRBV9 and TRBJ2-6, with D maybe TRBD1 (5 bases). Sequenced sample: naive CD4+ T cells sorted from blood. Documented subset: CD45RA+ positively selected. The CDR3 DNA reads as TGTGCCAGCAGCGTAGGGACACGATCAACCTCTGGGGCCAACGTCCTGACTTTC. Translated, it gives CASSVGTRSTSGANVLTF.